The sequence of this T cell receptor beta chain was determined in a study of Ad26.COV2.S vaccination and SARS-CoV-2 variants. Assay: immunoSEQ multiplex PCR; the TCRdb copy retains only in-frame clones and omits some. The sample gives 290,000 or so clones, roughly 86% of which show up once; under 4% is in the top ten. As to treatment: 15 to 20 received Ad26.COV2.S at low or high dose, single or two shots; about 5 received placebo; per-sample allocation not given. Samples analyzed were those drawn on day 63 after the first vaccine or placebo injection. The CDR3 has 13 residues. CDR1 MNHEY and CDR2 SMNVEV come from the germline V gene (reference sequence). With 4 bases clipped from V and 6 bases from J, the junction kept 6 bases outside the gene matches.

Source: peripheral blood, taken in a trial of Ad26.COV2.S vaccine versus placebo. This clonotype was obtained from a person between 18 and 65 years old who received the Ad26.COV2.S COVID-19 vaccine or a placebo. The rearrangement uses TRBV27 and TRBJ2-7, with 7 bases aligning to TRBD2. The CDR3 spells CASSSGTMFEQYF. In DNA form, the CDR3 reads TGTGCCAGCAGTTCCGGGACTATGTTCGAGCAGTACTTC.